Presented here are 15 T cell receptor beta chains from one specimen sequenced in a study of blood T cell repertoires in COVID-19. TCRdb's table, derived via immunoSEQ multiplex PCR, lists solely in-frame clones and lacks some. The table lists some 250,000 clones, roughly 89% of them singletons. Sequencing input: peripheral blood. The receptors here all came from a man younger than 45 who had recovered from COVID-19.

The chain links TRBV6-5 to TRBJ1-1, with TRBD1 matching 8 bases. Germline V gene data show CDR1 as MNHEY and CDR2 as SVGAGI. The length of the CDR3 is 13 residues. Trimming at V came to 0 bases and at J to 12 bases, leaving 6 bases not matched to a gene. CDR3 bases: TGTGCCAGCAGTTACTCGGAACAGGGGGGAACTTTCTTT. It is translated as CASSYSEQGGTFF.

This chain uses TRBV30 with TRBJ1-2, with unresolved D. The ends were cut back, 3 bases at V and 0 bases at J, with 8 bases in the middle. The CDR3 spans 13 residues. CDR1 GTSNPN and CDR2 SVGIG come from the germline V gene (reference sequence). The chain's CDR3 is CAWSHGANYGYTF. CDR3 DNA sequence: TGTGCCTGGAGCCATGGAGCTAACTATGGCTACACCTTC.

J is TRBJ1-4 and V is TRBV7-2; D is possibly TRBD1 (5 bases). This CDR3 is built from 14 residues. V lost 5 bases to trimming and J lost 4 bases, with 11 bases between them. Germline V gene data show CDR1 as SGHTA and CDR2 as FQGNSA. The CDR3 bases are TGTGCCAGCAGCGGAGACAGCCTTAATGAAAAACTGTTTTTT. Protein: CASSGDSLNEKLFF.

The CDR3 protein is CASSRDKAYGYTF. The DNA for the CDR3 is TGCGCCAGCAGCCGGGACAAGGCCTATGGCTACACCTTC. This sequence joins TRBV10-2 and TRBJ1-2; the D gene is possibly TRBD1 (6 bases). This CDR3 is built from 13 residues. Looked up from germline, CDR1 is WSHSY and CDR2 is SAAADI. The V gene lost 6 bases and the J gene lost 4 bases, with 12 bases spanning the gap.

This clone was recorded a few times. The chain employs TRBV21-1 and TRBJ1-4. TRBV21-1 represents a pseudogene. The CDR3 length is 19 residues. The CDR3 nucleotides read TGTGCCAGCAGCACACACCGGACGGGAATTCCGGGTCGATTCCGGCGGCTGTTTTTT. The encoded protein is CASSTHRTGIPGRFRRLFF.

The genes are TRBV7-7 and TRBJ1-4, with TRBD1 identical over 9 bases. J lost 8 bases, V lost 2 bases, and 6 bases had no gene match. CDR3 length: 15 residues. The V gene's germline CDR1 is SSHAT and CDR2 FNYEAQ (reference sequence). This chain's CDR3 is CASSLKWTGVEKLFF. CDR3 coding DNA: TGTGCCAGCAGCTTAAAGTGGACAGGGGTGGAAAAACTGTTTTTT.

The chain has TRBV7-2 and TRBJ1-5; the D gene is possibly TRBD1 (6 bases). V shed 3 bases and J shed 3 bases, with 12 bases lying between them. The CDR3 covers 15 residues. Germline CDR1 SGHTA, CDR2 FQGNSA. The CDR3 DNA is TGTGCCAGCAGCTTGGTTGCAGGGGCCAATCAGCCCCAGCATTTT. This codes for CASSLVAGANQPQHF.

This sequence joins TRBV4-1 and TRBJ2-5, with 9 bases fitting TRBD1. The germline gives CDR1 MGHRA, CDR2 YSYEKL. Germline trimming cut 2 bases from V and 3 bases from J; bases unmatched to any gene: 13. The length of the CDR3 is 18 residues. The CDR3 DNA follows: TGCGCCAGCAGCCAAAACCCTCCCGACAGGGGGATGGAAGAGACCCAGTACTTC. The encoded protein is CASSQNPPDRGMEETQYF.

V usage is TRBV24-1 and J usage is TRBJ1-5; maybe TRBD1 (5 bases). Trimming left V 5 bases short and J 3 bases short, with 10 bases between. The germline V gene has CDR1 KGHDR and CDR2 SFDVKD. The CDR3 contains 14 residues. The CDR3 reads CATSVGQNNQPQHF. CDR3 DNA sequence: TGTGCCACCAGTGTGGGGCAGAACAATCAGCCCCAGCATTTT.

CDR3 residues: CAWSGTVYGYTF. CDR3 DNA sequence: TGTGCCTGGAGTGGGACAGTCTATGGCTACACCTTC. This chain uses TRBV30 with TRBJ1-2; tentatively, D is TRBD1 (6 bases). This CDR3 is 12 amino acids long. Germline CDR1 reads GTSNPN; CDR2 reads SVGIG (reference sequence). The germline V and J ends were trimmed by 1 base and 4 bases, with 7 bases remaining between them.

CDR3 residues: CASSFSRDREDAEAFF. The CDR3 DNA reads as TGTGCCAGCAGCTTCTCCCGGGACAGGGAGGACGCTGAAGCTTTCTTT. The V call is TRBV12-1, the J call TRBJ1-1; the D call TRBD1 from the table was never checked on the DNA. TRBV12-1 is annotated as a pseudogene. CDR3 size: 16 residues.

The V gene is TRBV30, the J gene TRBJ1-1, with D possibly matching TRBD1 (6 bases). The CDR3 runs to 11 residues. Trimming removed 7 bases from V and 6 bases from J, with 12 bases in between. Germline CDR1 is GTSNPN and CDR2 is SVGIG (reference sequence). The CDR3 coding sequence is TGTGCCTCCAAGGGGGGGTCTGAAGCTTTCTTT. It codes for CASKGGSEAFF.

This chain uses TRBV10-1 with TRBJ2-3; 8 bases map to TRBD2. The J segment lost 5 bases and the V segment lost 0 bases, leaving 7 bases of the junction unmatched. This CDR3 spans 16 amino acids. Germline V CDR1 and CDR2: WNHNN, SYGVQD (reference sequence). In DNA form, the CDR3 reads TGCGCCAGCAGTGAGTCGGTCGCGGGGGGCGTAGATACGCAGTATTTT. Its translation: CASSESVAGGVDTQYF.

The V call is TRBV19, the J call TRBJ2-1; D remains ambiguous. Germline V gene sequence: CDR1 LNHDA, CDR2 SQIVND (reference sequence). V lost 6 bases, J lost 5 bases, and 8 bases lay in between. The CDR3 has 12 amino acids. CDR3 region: CASSRLHNEQFF. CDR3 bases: TGTGCCAGTAGCCGACTCCACAATGAGCAGTTCTTC.

The CDR3 DNA is TGTGCCAGCAGCCACGCTCGCACAGGGGAGCAGTTCTTC. It specifies CASSHARTGEQFF. This sequence joins TRBV6-5 and TRBJ2-1; D is possibly TRBD1 (6 bases). The V gene's germline CDR1 is MNHEY and CDR2 SVGAGI. The CDR3 loop spans 13 amino acids. V was clipped by 6 bases and J by 10 bases, with 16 bases between them.